This T cell receptor beta chain is from a study of beta chain features in type 1 diabetes. Turning to the study itself: All samples together contributed about 100,000,000 sorted cells for examination.

The CDR3 sequence is 11 residues long. CDR1 DFQATT and CDR2 SNEGSKA come from the germline V gene (reference sequence). This clone was detected only once. Antigen unknown. The junction shows a germline mismatch at one end, possibly a read error. Expressed TCRB transcripts were sequenced, since all the RNA that had been isolated was reverse transcribed. The method was immunoSEQ multiplex PCR; TCRdb's version includes in-frame clones alone and lacks a portion of them. The sample consists of about 930,000 clones, 15% to 20% of them appearing once. Study-wide results and limits: A PCR bias possibly favoring shorter templates would apply equally to patients and controls. Among patients with Type 1 diabetes, TCRB CDR3s were moderately but significantly shorter in every one of the four CD4+ subsets. When VDJ junctions were examined, type 1 diabetes patients showed fewer insertions and more deletions.

The clonotype was recovered from a woman under 30 in good health. This chain connects TRBV20-1 to TRBJ1-4; D uncertain. The sequenced sample was naive CD4+ T cells from blood. The CDR3 DNA sequence: TGCAGTGCTAGAGATCCAGAGGGAGGACTTTTT. Protein product: CSARDPEGGLF.